The present T cell receptor beta chain was sequenced within a study of PD-1 blockade in classical Hodgkin lymphoma. Time point given: cycle 4 day 1 (C4D1), after five to seven weeks of nivolumab. Every one of the patients relapsed after autologous stem cell transplantation (brentuximab vedotin exposure was variable). By magnetic negative selection, CD4+ T cells were purified from thawed PBMCs. Findings and limits, study-wide: Lower baseline TCR diversity was reported for newly diagnosed patients than for healthy donors. Significant TCR diversity gains by C4D1 occurred in CD4+ but not CD8+ cells. Complete responders had baseline diversity similar to newly diagnosed patients.

The protocol was immunoSEQ multiplex PCR, while the TCRdb copy is restricted to in-frame clones and leaves out a portion. Of fewer than 35,000 clones listed, roughly nine tenths are singletons. A note on this clone: Its target is not known.

Germline trimming cut 0 bases from V and 12 bases from J; bases unmatched to any gene: 8. Germline V gene sequence: CDR1 SQVTM, CDR2 ANQGSEA. This CDR3 is built from 13 residues. Source: CD4+ T cells from blood, taken before the fourth cycle of nivolumab. The receptor's source is a human donor with classical Hodgkin lymphoma. The chain combines TRBV29-1 with TRBJ2-4; 7 bases are a match to TRBD2. This CDR3 is CSVEEVGPGGQYF. The DNA for the CDR3 is TGCAGCGTTGAAGAAGTAGGGCCGGGGGGTCAGTACTTC.